Listed below are T cell receptor beta chains from one sample, sequenced in a study of T-cell reconstitution after alpha-beta-depleted transplantation in children. TCRdb analysed the PCR reads with MiXCR anew, one entry per CDR3 protein. This table has about 510,000 distinct CDR3 sequences, approximately 10% appearing once. Sequences were derived from PBMCs, mostly from graft donor cells, sampled 180 days after TCRalphabeta/CD19-depleted stem cell transplant. These receptors were taken from a female patient aged 2-9 years who had a stem cell transplant for aplastic anemia, so the T cells may come from the graft donor. Both conserved end residues are part of each CDR3. D genes are given only for firm matches. A clone size is listed for some rows: how often the clone was seen (once, few, many), or a class if it is expanded.

v_gene	d_gene	abundance	j_gene	CDR3aa	CDR3nt
TRBV28	.	many	TRBJ1-1	CASSLPRFNTEAFF	TGTGCCAGCAGTCTCCCCCGGTTCAACACTGAAGCTTTCTTT
TRBV12-3/TRBV12-4	TRBD2	few	TRBJ2-1	CASSLGLAAAYNEQFF	TGTGCCAGCAGTTTAGGGCTAGCGGCCGCCTACAATGAGCAGTTCTTC
TRBV4-3	TRBD2	few	TRBJ2-1	CASSQGAGAHNEQFF	TGCGCCAGCAGCCAAGGGGCGGGAGCCCACAATGAGCAGTTCTTC
TRBV12-3/TRBV12-4	TRBD2	.	TRBJ2-2	CASSPTSGAGRNTGELFF	TGTGCCAGCAGCCCGACTAGCGGGGCGGGCCGTAACACCGGGGAGCTGTTTTTT
TRBV7-2	.	.	TRBJ2-3	CASSLLWTDSTDTQYF	TGTGCCAGCAGCCTCCTTTGGACAGACAGCACAGATACGCAGTATTTT
TRBV25-1	TRBD2	.	TRBJ2-2	CASSEFGGLANTGELFF	TGTGCCAGCAGTGAATTTGGGGGACTAGCGAACACCGGGGAGCTGTTTTTT
TRBV14	TRBD1	.	TRBJ1-4	CASSKTGMGEKLFF	TGTGCCAGCAGCAAGACAGGGATGGGTGAAAAACTGTTTTTT
TRBV12-3/TRBV12-4	.	many	TRBJ2-7	CASSVLSSPYEQYF	TGTGCCAGCAGTGTACTGAGTAGCCCCTACGAGCAGTACTTC
TRBV28	.	many	TRBJ2-1	CASTAGWSSYNEQFF	TGTGCCAGCACTGCGGGATGGTCCTCCTACAATGAGCAGTTCTTC
TRBV24-1	.	many	TRBJ2-7	CATSGRVYPYYEQYF	TGTGCCACCAGTGGGCGGGTCTACCCCTACTACGAGCAGTACTTC
TRBV14	.	few	TRBJ1-2	CASSQRGPFYGYTF	TGTGCCAGCAGCCAAAGGGGTCCCTTCTATGGCTACACCTTC
TRBV7-2	TRBD1	few	TRBJ2-7	CASSEGTGRGPREQYF	TGTGCCAGCAGCGAGGGGACAGGGCGGGGACCCCGCGAGCAGTACTTC
TRBV20-1	TRBD1	.	TRBJ2-7	CSARDGRGLAYEQYF	TGCAGTGCTAGAGATGGCAGGGGGCTTGCATACGAGCAGTACTTC
TRBV10-3	.	many	TRBJ2-3	CAIGGDTQYF	TGTGCCATAGGGGGAGATACGCAGTATTTT
TRBV14	TRBD2	.	TRBJ2-3	CASSRLAEDYTDTQYF	TGTGCCAGCAGCCGACTAGCGGAAGACTACACAGATACGCAGTATTTT
TRBV5-1	.	.	TRBJ2-1	CASSLGGADSYNEQFF	TGCGCCAGCAGCTTGGGAGGGGCAGATTCCTACAATGAGCAGTTCTTC
TRBV12-3/TRBV12-4	TRBD1	many	TRBJ2-1	CASRGTGSYNEQFF	TGTGCCAGCAGAGGGACAGGGTCCTACAATGAGCAGTTCTTC
TRBV18	TRBD2	many	TRBJ2-1	CASSPGTSGQFF	TGTGCCAGCTCACCAGGGACTAGCGGACAGTTCTTC
TRBV29-1	.	.	TRBJ1-3	CSVDTGISGNTIYF	TGCAGCGTTGATACCGGGATCTCTGGAAACACCATATATTTT
TRBV4-3	TRBD2	.	TRBJ2-2	CASSQDLVAGGTGELFF	TGCGCCAGCAGCCAAGATCTAGTAGCGGGAGGAACCGGGGAGCTGTTTTTT
TRBV9	TRBD2	.	TRBJ2-1	CASSPWGGRASSDEQFF	TGTGCCAGCAGCCCTTGGGGTGGGAGGGCCAGCTCAGATGAGCAGTTCTTC
TRBV12-3/TRBV12-4	.	few	TRBJ1-4	CASRFSEKLFF	TGTGCCAGCAGGTTCAGTGAAAAACTGTTTTTT
TRBV7-2	.	few	TRBJ1-2	CASSPDGTAAYGYTF	TGTGCCAGCAGCCCGGATGGGACGGCCGCCTATGGCTACACCTTC
TRBV20-1	.	many	TRBJ2-7	CSARRQPRREQYF	TGCAGTGCTAGGAGGCAGCCAAGACGGGAGCAGTACTTC
TRBV20-1	.	.	TRBJ1-5	CSAYRDSNQPQHF	TGCAGTGCTTACAGGGATAGCAATCAGCCCCAGCATTTT
TRBV15	.	.	TRBJ2-7	CATSPPLPRSYEQYF	TGTGCCACCAGTCCTCCCCTACCGCGCTCCTACGAGCAGTACTTC
TRBV15	.	.	TRBJ2-3	CATSRGVAGGVPDTQYF	TGTGCCACCAGCAGAGGTGTGGCCGGGGGTGTGCCGGATACGCAGTATTTT
TRBV6-2/TRBV6-3	.	.	TRBJ2-7	CASSRYRLFSYEQYF	TGTGCCAGCAGCCGCTACCGCCTTTTCTCCTACGAGCAGTACTTC
TRBV7-9	.	.	TRBJ1-2	CASSTSGRPRYGYTF	TGTGCCAGCAGCACATCAGGGAGGCCACGTTATGGCTACACCTTC
TRBV29-1	.	few	TRBJ1-2	CSVERYEGGYGYTF	TGCAGCGTTGAACGGTACGAGGGTGGGTATGGCTACACCTTC
TRBV28	.	.	TRBJ2-7	CASRARPSGYEQYF	TGTGCCAGCAGGGCCCGTCCTTCAGGCTACGAGCAGTACTTC
TRBV13	TRBD2	few	TRBJ2-1	CASSPGLAGSIYNEQFF	TGTGCCAGCAGCCCCGGACTAGCGGGGAGCATCTACAATGAGCAGTTCTTC
TRBV27	.	few	TRBJ1-5	CASSRSGSQPQHF	TGTGCCAGCAGTCGGTCAGGGAGTCAGCCCCAGCATTTT
TRBV24-1	TRBD2	.	TRBJ2-3	CATSGGIPAIRSGRGDTQYF	TGTGCCACCAGTGGAGGGATTCCGGCGATAAGGAGCGGGAGAGGTGATACGCAGTATTTT
TRBV7-2	TRBD1	few	TRBJ1-5	CASSARPGGGSQPQHF	TGTGCCAGCAGCGCCCGACCAGGGGGCGGATCTCAGCCCCAGCATTTT
TRBV3-1	TRBD1	.	TRBJ1-2	CASSHFAGLTGGTYGYTF	TGTGCCAGCAGCCACTTCGCGGGACTGACAGGGGGTACCTATGGCTACACCTTC
TRBV5-5	.	few	TRBJ2-1	CASSFTGTTEQFF	TGTGCCAGCAGCTTTACCGGGACAACCGAGCAGTTCTTC
TRBV29-1	TRBD2	.	TRBJ2-1	CSVGKLWTSGRNNEQFF	TGCAGCGTTGGGAAGTTATGGACTAGCGGGAGGAACAATGAGCAGTTCTTC
TRBV20-1	.	many	TRBJ2-5	CSAPPGLQETQYF	TGCAGTGCTCCACCCGGCCTCCAAGAGACCCAGTACTTC
TRBV5-1	TRBD2	.	TRBJ2-1	CASSPGGLAVYNEQFF	TGCGCCAGCAGCCCGGGCGGACTAGCGGTATACAATGAGCAGTTCTTC
TRBV5-4	TRBD1	few	TRBJ1-2	CASSHRDSSYGYTF	TGTGCCAGCAGCCACCGGGACAGCTCCTATGGCTACACCTTC
TRBV11-2	TRBD2	.	TRBJ2-1	CASSLDSGSTNEQFF	TGTGCCAGCAGCTTAGATAGCGGGAGCACCAATGAGCAGTTCTTC